These 14 T cell receptor beta chains were sequenced from one sample in a study of T cell responses to AZD1222 COVID-19 vaccine. Assay used: immunoSEQ multiplex PCR; TCRdb lists only in-frame clones, some missing. The sample lists about 120,000 clones; roughly 90% were seen once. Sequences were derived from peripheral blood, sampled on day 0 of AZD1222 vaccination. All receptors come from an adult in good health.

The chain combines TRBV20-1 with TRBJ2-7; the D is unclear. This CDR3 has 15 amino acids. V shed 3 bases and J shed 0 bases, with 15 bases lying between them. Germline CDR1 DFQATT, CDR2 SNEGSKA (reference sequence). The CDR3 bases are TGCAGTGCTAGTGGCCTTTTCGGGCCCTCCTACGAGCAGTACTTC. Translating gives CSASGLFGPSYEQYF.

The chain recombines TRBV4-1 with TRBJ2-1, with TRBD2 matching 7 bases. CDR1 and CDR2 (germline): MGHRA, YSYEKL. V gave up 1 base and J gave up 5 bases; unmatched junction bases: 5. CDR3 length: 15 amino acids. The CDR3, as DNA: TGCGCCAGCAGCCAAGTGCGGGGAGGGGACAATGAGCAGTTCTTC. This sequence encodes CASSQVRGGDNEQFF.

V and J are TRBV9 and TRBJ2-7; D is undetermined. Trimming cost V 0 bases and J 6 bases, with 13 bases left between them. This CDR3 has 14 amino acids. Germline CDR1 and CDR2: SGDLS and YYNGEE. In DNA, the CDR3 is TGTGCCAGCAGCGTAGCACCGGGTTGGAGCGAGCAGTACTTC. Its translation is CASSVAPGWSEQYF.

This clone appeared once. The rearrangement links TRBV2 to TRBJ1-1; the match to TRBD1 covers 7 bases. CDR1 SNHLY and CDR2 FYNNEI come from the germline V gene. V shed 1 base and J 5 bases; nucleotides not matched to a gene: 4. This CDR3 is built from 14 residues. In DNA, the CDR3 is TGTGCCAGCAGTGAAGAGGGGGCGGGAACTGAAGCTTTCTTT. This codes for CASSEEGAGTEAFF.

The chain uses TRBV30 and TRBJ1-1; D perhaps matches TRBD1 (6 bases). V lost 2 bases and J lost 7, with 17 bases in between. Per germline, CDR1 GTSNPN and CDR2 SVGIG (reference sequence). This CDR3 is 14 amino acids long. CDR3 amino acids: CAWSRTLSDSEAFF. The CDR3 DNA reads as TGTGCCTGGAGTAGGACCCTCTCGGACAGTGAAGCTTTCTTT.

The chain carries TRBV2 and TRBJ2-5; D is unclear. Trimming removed 2 bases at V and 5 bases at J, with 6 bases between. The CDR3 runs 12 residues. CDR1 and CDR2 (germline): SNHLY, FYNNEI. CDR3 in amino acids: CASSEQGETQYF. CDR3 nucleotides: TGTGCCAGCAGTGAACAAGGGGAGACCCAGTACTTC.

The chain couples TRBV18 to TRBJ2-7, with 7 bases aligning to TRBD2. Germline V lookup: CDR1 KGHSH, CDR2 LQKENI. This CDR3 spans 14 amino acids. Trimming at V came to 2 bases and at J to 3 bases, leaving 4 bases not matched to a gene. The chain's CDR3 is CASSPSGGGYEQYF. The DNA for the CDR3 is TGTGCCAGCTCACCATCGGGCGGGGGCTACGAGCAGTACTTC.

V usage is TRBV28 and J usage is TRBJ2-7, with D possibly being TRBD1 or TRBD2 (5 bases each). The CDR3 is 16 residues long. V gave up 5 bases and J gave up 2 bases, with 19 bases separating them. Germline V CDR1 and CDR2: MDHEN, SYDVKM. The CDR3 sequence is CASSQLRDPAAYEQYF. The DNA for the CDR3 is TGTGCCAGCAGTCAACTACGGGACCCGGCGGCCTACGAGCAGTACTTC.

The chain links TRBV11-1 to TRBJ2-7, with TRBD2 matching over 7 bases. The CDR3 has 14 residues. From germline, CDR1 is SGHAT and CDR2 FQDESV (reference sequence). J lost 4 bases, V lost 3 bases, and 6 bases had no gene match. The CDR3 DNA is TGTGCCAGCAGCTTTGCGGGAGCTTCTTACGAGCAGTACTTC. This codes for CASSFAGASYEQYF.

This clone has only one observation. The chain has TRBV7-6 and TRBJ1-5; 8 bases fit TRBD1. The J segment lost 5 bases and the V segment lost 1 base, leaving 4 bases of the junction unmatched. In germline, CDR1 is SGHVS, CDR2 FNYEAQ. CDR3 size: 15 residues. CDR3 in amino acids: CASSLGRGPDQPQHF. The CDR3 nucleotides are TGTGCCAGCAGCTTAGGCAGGGGGCCCGATCAGCCCCAGCATTTT.

The chain joins TRBV19 to TRBJ1-3; the D gene is possibly TRBD1 (6 bases). The CDR3 runs 14 residues. V dropped 6 bases and J dropped 2 bases, with 11 bases sitting between them. The germline V gene encodes CDR1 LNHDA and CDR2 SQIVND (reference sequence). Here the CDR3 DNA reads TGTGCCAGTAGGCCGACAGGAACTGGAAACACCATATATTTT. This codes for CASRPTGTGNTIYF. Complete variable domain (other parts from reference TRBV19 and TRBJ1-3): DGGITQSPKYLFRKEGQNVTLSCEQNLNHDAMYWYRQDPGQGLRLIYYSQIVNDFQKGDIAEGYSVSREKKESFPLTVTSAQKNPTAFYLCASRPTGTGNTIYFGEGSWLTVV.

The V and J genes are TRBV4-1 and TRBJ1-6; D call uncertain. The CDR3 has 15 residues. Trimming left V 2 bases short and J 6 bases short, with 11 bases between. Per germline, CDR1 MGHRA and CDR2 YSYEKL. CDR3 in amino acids: CASSQPGRSNSPLHF. The CDR3 region has the DNA TGCGCCAGCAGCCAACCCGGACGGAGTAATTCACCCCTCCACTTT.

The chain is built from TRBV7-3 and TRBJ2-3; TRBD1 agrees at 8 bases. V lost 4 bases to trimming and J lost 3 bases; unmatched junction nucleotides: 3. The CDR3 length is 14 residues. Germline V gene sequence: CDR1 SGHTA, CDR2 FQGTGA. Here the CDR3 DNA reads TGTGCCAGCAGCTATGACAGGGGAACAGATACGCAGTATTTT. Residues: CASSYDRGTDTQYF. The entire variable domain, with the rest obtained from reference TRBV7-3 and TRBJ2-3, is as follows: GAGVSQTPSNKVTEKGKYVELRCDPISGHTALYWYRQSLGQGPEFLIYFQGTGAADDSGLPNDRFFAVRPEGSVSTLKIQRTERGDSAVYLCASSYDRGTDTQYFGPGTRLTVL.

The chain joins TRBV6-1 to TRBJ2-1; 9 nucleotides align to TRBD2. This CDR3 spans 17 amino acids. Germline trimming cut 2 bases from V and 4 bases from J; bases unmatched to any gene: 9. The germline V gene encodes CDR1 MNHNS and CDR2 SASEGT. CDR3 loop: CASSEHGGRESYNEQFF. The CDR3 nucleotides read TGTGCCAGCAGTGAACACGGCGGGAGGGAATCTTACAATGAGCAGTTCTTC.